The T cell receptor beta chain under discussion was sequenced for a study of molecular identifiers for immune sequencing clone quantification. Study-level results: Barcode sharing among identical TCR molecules could make large clones appear smaller. One cell's worth of spiked Jurkat TCR RNA was reportedly detectable among one million naive cells.

Trimming shortened V by 0 bases and J by 1 base, and 21 bases separated the two germline ends. CDR1 LGHDT and CDR2 YNNKEL come from the germline V gene (reference sequence). This CDR3 contains 20 residues. MiXCR, applied by TCRdb to the PCR reads, yields one record per CDR3 protein. The data contain about 63,000 distinct CDR3 sequences, roughly a fifth of them singletons. This clonotype was seen ten or more times. What it binds is unknown. The gene calls are TRBV3-1 and TRBJ2-2; D gene unclear. The sequenced material came from naive CD8+ T cells from blood, with Jurkat cell RNA spiked in. Subset specified: FACS-sorted CD8+CD4-CCR7+CD45RA+ naive T cells. The TCR comes from a human donor in good health. Some libraries in this study had Jurkat cell RNA spiked in. In DNA form, the CDR3 reads TGTGCCAGCAGCCAAGATTATATGAGAGAGTCTAGTTTGAACACCGGGGAGCTGTTTTTT. Protein sequence: CASSQDYMRESSLNTGELFF.